The rows below give T cell receptor beta chains drawn from one sample of a study of cytomegalovirus exposure and HLA in healthy donors. TCRdb's table, derived via immunoSEQ multiplex PCR, lists solely in-frame clones and lacks some. This sample's table has some 140,000 clones. The material sequenced was PBMCs. These receptors all come from a woman in her forties in good health and CMV-seronegative. Both conserved end residues are part of each CDR3.

TRBV14	TRBJ1-2	CASSQVNARSYGYTF
TRBV25-1	TRBJ1-2	CASSEYGRNYGYTF
TRBV11-2	TRBJ2-7	CASSLAIDYEQYF
TRBV15	TRBJ1-1	CATSRDPGLNTEAFF
TRBV7-3	TRBJ1-6	CASSFDGHSYNSPLHF
TRBV6-1	TRBJ2-7	CASRGQGARYEQYF
TRBV11-3	TRBJ1-3	CASSLTSGLAGNTIYF
TRBV7-2	TRBJ2-7	CASSLDSRDSFAYEQYF
TRBV11-2	TRBJ2-5	CASSLATGGETQYF
TRBV19	TRBJ2-3	CASRPGQGTRVTQYF
TRBV7-9	TRBJ1-2	CASSLYPPNLIREGYGYTF
TRBV7-3	TRBJ2-3	CASSQELTDTQYF
TRBV9	TRBJ2-2	CASSLQSSGANTGELFF
TRBV4-2	TRBJ2-2	CASSQESRRRDTGELFF
TRBV6-1	TRBJ2-7	CASSGGTSGGVYEQYF
TRBV28	TRBJ1-2	CASTQGGGRNYGYTF
TRBV25-1	TRBJ1-2	CASTRTGEGYGYTF